Presented here are 13 T cell receptor beta chains from one specimen sequenced in a study of OX40 agonist ivuxolimab in advanced cancers. TCRdb's table, derived via immunoSEQ multiplex PCR, lists solely in-frame clones and lacks some. The profile shows 45,000 to 50,000 clones, 60% to 85% of them singletons. The input for sequencing was CD4+ or CD8+ T cells sorted from blood, taken in a trial of the OX40 agonist ivuxolimab. The receptors derive from an adult with an advanced solid tumor such as melanoma, head and neck, liver or kidney cancer.

CDR3 nucleotide sequence: TGTGCCAGCAGCTTAGCGGCCGGGACAGGGGACGGTGAAGCTTTCTTT. Protein: CASSLAAGTGDGEAFF. The V call is TRBV7-9, the J call TRBJ1-1; 10 bases agree with TRBD1. Germline CDR1 SEHNR, CDR2 FQNEAQ (reference sequence). J lost 7 bases, V lost 0 bases, and 8 bases had no gene match. The CDR3 extends over 16 amino acids.

This chain uses TRBV9 with TRBJ2-7, with 7 bases identical to TRBD1. There are 14 residues in the CDR3. Germline V gives CDR1 SGDLS, CDR2 YYNGEE. Trimming removed 1 base from V and 6 bases from J; junction bases left unmatched: 7. CDR3 protein: CASSVSDRVSEQYF. The DNA for the CDR3 is TGTGCCAGCAGCGTATCCGACAGGGTGTCCGAGCAGTACTTC. Combining the CDR3 with reference TRBV9 and TRBJ2-7 gives the whole variable domain DSGVTQTPKHLITATGQRVTLRCSPRSGDLSVYWYQQSLDQGLQFLIQYYNGEERAKGNILERFSAQQFPDLHSELNLSSLELGDSALYFCASSVSDRVSEQYFGPGTRLTVT.

This clone turned up a few times. The chain is built from TRBV6-6 and TRBJ1-1, with D unclear. Trimming removed 6 bases from V and 8 bases from J, with 16 bases in between. Looked up from germline, CDR1 is MNHNY and CDR2 is SVGAGI (reference sequence). CDR3 length equals 13 residues. CDR3 protein: CASSPTPQTEAFF. DNA for the CDR3: TGTGCCAGCAGCCCGACACCTCAGACGGAAGCTTTCTTT.

CDR3 nucleotides: TGTGCCAGCAGCTTAGGGGGAGCCGCTAGCGGGAGTGGAAGCAATGAGCAGTTCTTC. This translates into CASSLGGAASGSGSNEQFF. The chain carries TRBV11-1 and TRBJ2-1; 10 bases fit TRBD2. V lost 1 base, J lost 6 bases, and 15 bases stayed unmatched. The CDR3 extends over 19 amino acids. The germline CDR1 and CDR2 sequences are SGHAT and FQDESV (reference sequence).

V is TRBV5-8 and J is TRBJ2-1, with a tentative D call TRBD2 (6 bases). Trimming took 0 bases from V and 4 from J, leaving 11 bases between them. This CDR3 has 15 amino acids. The germline V gene has CDR1 SGHTS and CDR2 YDEGEE. CDR3 bases: TGTGCCAGCAGCTTGGCGATAGGGACTTACAATGAGCAGTTCTTC. Its protein is CASSLAIGTYNEQFF.

This clone was observed a single time. The genes are TRBV19 and TRBJ2-5, with D maybe TRBD1 (5 bases). The V end was cut by 2 bases, the J end by 7 bases, with 17 bases between. Germline V gene lookup returns CDR1 LNHDA and CDR2 SQIVND (reference sequence). The CDR3 runs 15 residues. Written as DNA, the CDR3 is TGTGCCAGTAGTATAACGGGTCAGGGCTCGAGGACCCAGTACTTC. Protein product: CASSITGQGSRTQYF.

The chain recombines TRBV6-5 with TRBJ1-1, with TRBD1 as a possible D gene (5 bases). The ends were cut back, 5 bases at V and 4 bases at J, with 11 bases in the middle. Germline assignment: CDR1 MNHEY and CDR2 SVGAGI. This CDR3 contains 13 residues. The CDR3 DNA follows: TGTGCCAGCAGTCTAGGGGTGAGCACTGAAGCTTTCTTT. It encodes CASSLGVSTEAFF.

The chain is built from TRBV5-5 and TRBJ2-5; 7 bases are a match to TRBD1. The germline V gene encodes CDR1 SGHKS and CDR2 YYEKEE (reference sequence). The CDR3 is 16 amino acids. Losses at the gene ends were 0 bases for V and 4 bases for J; bases not matched to a gene: 9. CDR3 DNA sequence: TGTGCCAGCAGCTTGGTGATTGCAGGGGGTGGAGAGACCCAGTACTTC. Encoded protein: CASSLVIAGGGETQYF.

V and J are TRBV6-5 and TRBJ2-7; 9 bases line up with TRBD2. CDR1 MNHEY and CDR2 SVGAGI come from the germline V gene. V shed 8 bases, J shed 7 bases, and the junction held 3 bases outside the gene matches. This CDR3 has 11 amino acids. Written as DNA, the CDR3 is TGTGCCAGCGCGGGGGGGCGGGAGCAGTACTTC. It is translated as CASAGGREQYF.

This sequence joins TRBV2 and TRBJ2-7; D is tentatively TRBD1 or TRBD2 (5 bases each). Per germline, CDR1 SNHLY and CDR2 FYNNEI. Trimming stripped 6 bases from V and 2 bases from J, with 8 bases between. CDR3 size: 12 residues. The CDR3 sequence is CASRGPTYEQYF. CDR3 sequence (DNA): TGTGCCAGCAGGGGACCTACCTACGAGCAGTACTTC.

The chain employs TRBV7-6 and TRBJ2-2; D may match TRBD1 or TRBD2 (5 bases each). The CDR3 sequence is 16 residues long. V lost 3 bases to trimming and J lost 4 bases, with 15 bases between them. Germline loops: CDR1 SGHVS, CDR2 FNYEAQ. The DNA for the CDR3 is TGTGCCAGCAGCTTGACTGGGACCGACATCACCGGGGAGCTGTTTTTT. It encodes CASSLTGTDITGELFF. Supplemented by reference TRBV7-6 and TRBJ2-2, the full variable domain reads GAGVSQSPRYKVTKRGQDVALRCDPISGHVSLYWYRQALGQGPEFLTYFNYEAQQDKSGLPNDRFSAERPEGSISTLTIQRTEQRDSAMYRCASSLTGTDITGELFFGEGSRLTVL.

The rearrangement uses TRBV7-6 and TRBJ2-7, with 7 bases identical to TRBD2. The CDR3 length is 14 residues. Germline CDR1 reads SGHVS; CDR2 reads FNYEAQ. The V gene end was trimmed by 1 base and the J gene end by 6 bases; junction bases not matched to a gene: 6. CDR3 sequence reads: CASSLGGLVSEQYF. For the CDR3, the DNA is TGTGCCAGCAGCTTAGGCGGACTAGTATCCGAGCAGTACTTC. Filled out from reference TRBV7-6 and TRBJ2-7, the complete variable domain reads GAGVSQSPRYKVTKRGQDVALRCDPISGHVSLYWYRQALGQGPEFLTYFNYEAQQDKSGLPNDRFSAERPEGSISTLTIQRTEQRDSAMYRCASSLGGLVSEQYFGPGTRLTVT.

This clone has just one count. This chain links TRBV5-4 with TRBJ2-3, with 7 nucleotides matching TRBD2. The CDR3 runs to 18 residues. In germline, CDR1 is SGHNT, CDR2 YYREEE (reference sequence). Trimming cost V 0 bases and J 0 bases; bases outside gene matches: 10. CDR3 in DNA: TGTGCCAGCAGCTTGGGGGCTTGGGAGGGAGTAAGCACAGATACGCAGTATTTT. This sequence encodes CASSLGAWEGVSTDTQYF.